This T cell receptor (beta chain) was observed in a study of radiation and T cells in renal cell carcinoma. Study-wide results and caveats: Pretreatment tumor biopsies were lacking, so baseline clonotypes are unknown.

Germline CDR1 is SGHRS and CDR2 is YFSETQ. The CDR3 has 16 residues. V lost 0 bases to trimming and J lost 1 base; unmatched junction nucleotides: 5. Details on this clone: Its matching antigen is unknown.

Specified time point: baseline pretreatment blood. Described treatment: 15 Gy SBRT to primary tumor, nephrectomy 4 weeks later. Clear cell pathology was present in this patient's renal cell carcinoma. Data came from immunoSEQ multiplex PCR; TCRdb stores just in-frame clones and leaves some out. The sample consists of 140,000 to 150,000 clones, around 89% of them appearing once. The sequence was obtained from a woman between 65 and 79 years old with renal cell carcinoma. The source was blood, collected from a patient whose treatment included radiotherapy and nephrectomy. J is TRBJ2-5 and V is TRBV5-1, with 8 bases matching TRBD2. CDR3 protein: CASSLVGGGLQETQYF. DNA for the CDR3: TGCGCCAGCAGCTTGGTCGGCGGGGGGCTCCAAGAGACCCAGTACTTC.